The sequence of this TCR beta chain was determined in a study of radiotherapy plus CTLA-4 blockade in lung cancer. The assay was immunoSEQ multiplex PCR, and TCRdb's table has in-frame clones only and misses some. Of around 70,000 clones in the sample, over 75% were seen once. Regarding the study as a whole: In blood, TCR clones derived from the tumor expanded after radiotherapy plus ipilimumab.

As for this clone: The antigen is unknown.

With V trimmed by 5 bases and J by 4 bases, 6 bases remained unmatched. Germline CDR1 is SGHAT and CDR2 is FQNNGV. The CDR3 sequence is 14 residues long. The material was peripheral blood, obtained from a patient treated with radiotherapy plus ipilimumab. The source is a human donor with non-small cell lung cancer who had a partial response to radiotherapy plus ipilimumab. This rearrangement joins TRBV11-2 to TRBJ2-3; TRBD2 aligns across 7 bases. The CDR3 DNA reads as TGTGCCAGCAGCCGGGCTGGGGGGGCAGATACGCAGTATTTT. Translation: CASSRAGGADTQYF.